Listed below are T cell receptor beta chains from one sample, sequenced in a study of metastatic and nonmetastatic thyroid tumors. TCRdb re-called clones via MiXCR from the PCR reads. The table has around 40,000 clones, about 18% seen once; the top ten hold about 6.6%. The material sequenced was blood. These receptor sequences come from a male donor with papillary thyroid cancer or a benign thyroid nodule (not recorded which). Some clones in this sample may be carry-over from other donors' samples. CDR3s include the opening cysteine and the closing phenylalanine or tryptophan. The D gene is left open where the match is weak. The size of a clone is reported for some rows only, either as once, few or many, or as a class for expanded clones.

J: TRBJ2-1; size: many; D: TRBD2; V: TRBV7-6; DNA: TGTGCCAGCAGCTTAGGACTAGCGGAAAGCTCCTACAATGAGCAGTTCTTC; CDR3: CASSLGLAESSYNEQFF
J: TRBJ2-1; size: many; D: TRBD1; V: TRBV24-1; DNA: TGTGCCACCAGTGATTTTCCAGGACAGGATGTAGGGCAGTTCTTC; CDR3: CATSDFPGQDVGQFF
J: TRBJ2-7; size: medium-sized; D: TRBD1; V: TRBV6-1; DNA: TGTGCCAGCAGCTCAGGCTGGGACAGGAACTACGAGCAGTACTTC; CDR3: CASSSGWDRNYEQYF
J: TRBJ2-3; size: many; D: NA; V: TRBV19; DNA: TGTGCCAGCAAAGAACGTCGACTAGATACGCAGTATTTT; CDR3: CASKERRLDTQYF
J: TRBJ2-3; size: many; D: TRBD1; V: TRBV18; DNA: TGTGCCAGCTCACCAAGACAGGGTCCAACAGATACGCAGTATTTT; CDR3: CASSPRQGPTDTQYF
J: TRBJ2-1; size: many; D: NA; V: TRBV7-2; DNA: TGTGCCAGCAGCTTGGGGGCCTACAATGAGCAGTTCTTC; CDR3: CASSLGAYNEQFF
J: TRBJ2-7; size: many; D: TRBD2; V: TRBV5-4; DNA: TGTGCCAGCAGCTTGGGAGCGGGAACCCGCCGGGGGGAGCAGTACTTC; CDR3: CASSLGAGTRRGEQYF
J: TRBJ2-7; size: few; D: NA; V: TRBV6-2/TRBV6-3; DNA: TGTGCCACCGAGGTGACAGGAAGGAAGAGACGACCATACGAGCAGTACTTC; CDR3: CATEVTGRKRRPYEQYF
J: TRBJ2-1; size: many; D: TRBD2; V: TRBV3-1; DNA: TGTGCCAGCCGGCAATCCCTAGCGGGCAATGAGCAGTTCTTC; CDR3: CASRQSLAGNEQFF
J: TRBJ2-7; size: once; D: TRBD1; V: TRBV11-2; DNA: TGTGCCAGCAGCCGAGGACAGGGGGCGGGGAAGTACTTC; CDR3: CASSRGQGAGKYF
J: TRBJ2-2; size: many; D: NA; V: TRBV19; DNA: TGTGCCAGCCTCGACAGGTTTACCGGGGAGCTGTTTTTT; CDR3: CASLDRFTGELFF
J: TRBJ2-7; size: many; D: NA; V: TRBV15; DNA: TGTGCCACCAGCAGAGAGCAATTGGGTTACGCTCTTTCCTACGAGCAGTACTTC; CDR3: CATSREQLGYALSYEQYF
J: TRBJ2-7; size: medium-sized; D: TRBD1; V: TRBV6-1; DNA: TGTGCCAGCAGTGAGGAAGGGACAGGAGGAGATCGGGGGCAGTACTTC; CDR3: CASSEEGTGGDRGQYF
J: TRBJ2-5; size: few; D: NA; V: TRBV5-1; DNA: TGCGCCAGCAGCTCCGTCCCGCTAGAGGTGAGGTATGAGACCCAGTACTTC; CDR3: CASSSVPLEVRYETQYF
J: TRBJ2-7; size: NA; D: TRBD1; V: TRBV11-2; DNA: TGTGCCAGCAGCTTGGGGACAGATTACGAGCAGTACTTC; CDR3: CASSLGTDYEQYF
J: TRBJ2-1; size: NA; D: TRBD2; V: TRBV11-2; DNA: TGTGCCAGCAGCTACGGAAGCTGGGGGGGGAGTAATGAGCAGTTCTTC; CDR3: CASSYGSWGGSNEQFF
J: TRBJ2-7; size: NA; D: NA; V: TRBV19; DNA: TGTGCCAGTCACCAACGGGATTACCCCCACGAGCAGTACTTC; CDR3: CASHQRDYPHEQYF
J: TRBJ2-3; size: NA; D: NA; V: TRBV7-8; DNA: TGTGCCAGCACCTTGACAACTAGCACAGATACGCAGTATTTT; CDR3: CASTLTTSTDTQYF
J: TRBJ2-3; size: few; D: TRBD2; V: TRBV2; DNA: TGTGCCAGCACGTTGGGGGGACCAGCGGGGGGGCATAGAGATACGCAGTATTTT; CDR3: CASTLGGPAGGHRDTQYF
J: TRBJ2-4; size: NA; D: NA; V: TRBV12-3/TRBV12-4; DNA: TGTGCCAGCACTTTAGGTGAGGGGTCCAATAACATTCAGTACTTC; CDR3: CASTLGEGSNNIQYF
J: TRBJ1-2; size: NA; D: NA; V: TRBV7-3; DNA: TGTGCCAGCATCGACGACAACCTCCACTATGGCTACACCTTT; CDR3: CASIDDNLHYGYTF
J: TRBJ1-1; size: many; D: NA; V: TRBV7-2; DNA: TGTGCCAGCAGCTTAGGGACAAACTTGAACACTGAAGCTTTCTTT; CDR3: CASSLGTNLNTEAFF
J: TRBJ2-5; size: many; D: NA; V: TRBV20-1; DNA: TGCAGTGCTTTCACTGGGGGCAGCCAAGAGACCCAGTACTTC; CDR3: CSAFTGGSQETQYF
J: TRBJ1-3; size: many; D: NA; V: TRBV18; DNA: TGTGCCAGCTCACCACCAGGACAGGGAAACACCATATATTTT; CDR3: CASSPPGQGNTIYF
J: TRBJ2-3; size: many; D: NA; V: TRBV3-1; DNA: TGTGCCAGCAGCCCATGGACTACTTACACAGATACGCAGTATTTT; CDR3: CASSPWTTYTDTQYF
J: TRBJ2-1; size: few; D: NA; V: TRBV5-4; DNA: TGTGCCAGCAGCTCTGGTGTTGGAACCAATGAGCAGTTCTTC; CDR3: CASSSGVGTNEQFF
J: TRBJ2-2; size: once; D: TRBD1; V: TRBV11-3; DNA: TGTGCCAGCAGCTCAAGGACAGGTAACACCGTGGAGCTGTTTTTT; CDR3: CASSSRTGNTVELFF